The 10 T cell receptor beta chains in this list originate from one sample, sequenced in a study of T cells in Graves' hyperthyroidism and ophthalmopathy. The TCR beta CDR3 regions underwent amplification using RNA transcripts as the source. The HTBI primer set drove a first-round RT-PCR of the TCR CDR3. Using its own MiXCR run on the multiplex PCR reads, TCRdb lists one record per CDR3 protein. Altogether roughly 380,000 distinct CDR3 sequences are present, approximately 14% being singletons, with the ten largest covering 5% to 6%. The sample comprised blood. The receptors originated from a woman between 18 and 30 years old with Graves' hyperthyroidism.

The chain employs TRBV19 and TRBJ1-6; D not certain. CDR1 and CDR2 (germline): LNHDA, SQIVND (reference sequence). V was pared by 3 bases and J by 7 bases, with 10 bases between. The CDR3 totals 14 residues. The CDR3 loop reads CASSILYSNSPLHF. In DNA form, the CDR3 reads TGTGCCAGTAGTATCCTTTACAGCAATTCACCCCTCCACTTT.

This clonotype was counted at least ten times. The chain joins TRBV5-1 to TRBJ2-7, with TRBD2 matching over 7 bases. The CDR3 has 16 amino acids. After removal of 3 bases from V and 1 base from J, the junction contained 10 bases not matched to a gene. CDR1 and CDR2 (germline): SGHRS, YFSETQ. CDR3 loop: CASSSWASGPSYEQYF. The CDR3 nucleotides read TGCGCCAGCAGCTCGTGGGCTAGCGGTCCTTCCTACGAGCAGTACTTC.

As concerns this clonotype: A much more abundant neighbour one base away suggests this may be a read error. The rearrangement uses TRBV5-1 and TRBJ2-7, with 7 bases identical to TRBD2. Per germline, CDR1 SGHRS and CDR2 YFSETQ. V dropped 3 bases and J dropped 6; count of bases not matched to a gene: 9. The CDR3 is 14 amino acids. CDR3 loop: CASSWTGGSGEQYF. In DNA form, the CDR3 reads TGCGCCAGCAGCTGGACTGGCGGGAGCGGCGAGCAGTACTTC.

This clonotype showed up just a few times. This chain uses TRBV11-2 with TRBJ1-3, with D maybe TRBD1 (5 bases). Germline CDR1 and CDR2: SGHAT and FQNNGV. V gave up 5 bases and J gave up 8 bases, with 16 bases separating them. The CDR3 sequence is 14 residues long. As DNA, the CDR3 is TGTGCCAGCAGCCTGAGGAGGGGTGAAGACACCATATATTTT. This gives the protein CASSLRRGEDTIYF.

The CDR3 coding sequence is TGTGCCACCAAGCCAAGGGAGGGTCAGCCCCAGCATTTT. It translates to CATKPREGQPQHF. The chain combines TRBV24-1 with TRBJ1-5; no firm D call. V shed 8 bases and J shed 6 bases, with 13 bases lying between them. The germline CDR1 and CDR2 sequences are KGHDR and SFDVKD. The CDR3 length is 13 residues.

This clonotype appeared once. This may stem from a read error, because a much larger clone lies one nucleotide away. V and J are TRBV10-2 and TRBJ1-1; perhaps TRBD1 as D (6 bases). Germline CDR1 and CDR2: WSHSY and SAAADI. The CDR3 has 14 amino acids. This CDR3 reads CASSDWDINIEAFF. Written as DNA, the CDR3 is TGCGCCAGCAGTGACTGGGACATAAACATTGAAGCTTTCTTT.

This clonotype was observed a handful of times. J is TRBJ1-5 and V is TRBV7-2, with a weak D call TRBD1 (5 bases). The CDR3 spans 17 residues. V was cut by 2 bases and J by 0 bases, with 14 bases left in between. Germline V gene lookup returns CDR1 SGHTA and CDR2 FQGNSA. CDR3 in DNA: TGTGCCAGCAGCTTAAGATGGGGCCCGGATAGCAATCAGCCCCAGCATTTT. It encodes CASSLRWGPDSNQPQHF. Full variable domain (missing parts from reference TRBV7-2 and TRBJ1-5): GAGVSQSPSNKVTEKGKDVELRCDPISGHTALYWYRQSLGQGLEFLIYFQGNSAPDKSGLPSDRFSAERTGGSVSTLTIQRTQQEDSAVYLCASSLRWGPDSNQPQHFGDGTRLSIL.

This clonotype has more than one count but fewer than ten. The chain employs TRBV20-1 and TRBJ2-3; maybe TRBD1 (5 bases). The ends were cut back, 1 base at V and 0 bases at J, with 8 bases in the middle. This CDR3 is built from 14 residues. Germline assignment: CDR1 DFQATT and CDR2 SNEGSKA (reference sequence). Written as DNA, the CDR3 is TGCAGTGCTAGAGCGGCAGGGAGCACAGATACGCAGTATTTT. Encoded protein: CSARAAGSTDTQYF.

This clonotype showed up just a few times. The chain employs TRBV29-1 and TRBJ2-1, with no clear D. Trimming pared 2 bases from V and 6 bases from J, leaving 20 bases between. CDR1 and CDR2 from the germline V gene are SQVTM and ANQGSEA. The CDR3 contains 16 residues. CDR3 sequence (DNA): TGCAGCGTTGAAAGTGATAAGAAAAGGAGCCCCAATGAGCAGTTCTTC. Translated: CSVESDKKRSPNEQFF.

This clonotype came up many times. V gene TRBV5-1 combines with J gene TRBJ1-1, with D unclear. The CDR3 extends over 11 amino acids. Germline lookup yields CDR1 SGHRS and CDR2 YFSETQ. The V gene lost 2 bases and the J gene lost 8 bases, with 7 bases spanning the gap. CDR3 residues: CASSLGDEAFF. The CDR3 bases are TGCGCCAGCAGCTTAGGTGACGAAGCTTTCTTT. Complete variable domain (other parts from reference TRBV5-1 and TRBJ1-1): KAGVTQTPRYLIKTRGQQVTLSCSPISGHRSVSWYQQTPGQGLQFLFEYFSETQRNKGNFPGRFSGRQFSNSRSEMNVSTLELGDSALYLCASSLGDEAFFGQGTRLTVV.